This T cell receptor (beta chain) was sequenced during a study of cytomegalovirus exposure and HLA in healthy donors. CDR1 and CDR2 (germline): SGHRS, YFSETQ. V lost 0 bases, J lost 0 bases, and 9 bases stayed unmatched. This CDR3 is built from 17 residues. About this clone: Its antigen remains unidentified.

Notes on the study in general: For TCR beta chains, V- and J-gene trimming was later linked to a missense DCLRE1C variant. Despite most TCR sequences being rare, some public TCRs occurred in many donors.

PCR was performed using 60 Vbeta and 13 Jbeta primers. Generated by immunoSEQ multiplex PCR, the TCRdb table keeps only in-frame clones and is missing some. Among 150,000 to 250,000 clones listed, around 83% were seen once. The sequencing sample was made of PBMCs. The source is a woman aged 45-60 years in good health and CMV-seropositive. The chain is built from TRBV5-1 and TRBJ2-7; 7 bases are shared with TRBD2. CDR3 in DNA: TGCGCCAGCAGCTTGGTATTTAGCGGGTATACCTCCTACGAGCAGTACTTC. Translating it yields CASSLVFSGYTSYEQYF.